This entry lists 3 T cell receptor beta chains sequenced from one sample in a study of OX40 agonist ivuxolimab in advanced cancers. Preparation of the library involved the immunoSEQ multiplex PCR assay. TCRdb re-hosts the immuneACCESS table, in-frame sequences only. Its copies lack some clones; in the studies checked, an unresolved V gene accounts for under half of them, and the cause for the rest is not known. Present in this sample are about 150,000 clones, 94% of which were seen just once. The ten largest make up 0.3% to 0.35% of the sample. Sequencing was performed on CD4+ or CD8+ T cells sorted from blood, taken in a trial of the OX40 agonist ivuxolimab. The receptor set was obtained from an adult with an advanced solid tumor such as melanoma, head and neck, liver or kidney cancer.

CDR3 nucleotide sequence: TGTGCCAGCAGTTTCTACAGGGCGGGGGAGCAGTACTTC. Translated: CASSFYRAGEQYF. This chain connects TRBV27 to TRBJ2-7; D possibly matches TRBD1 or TRBD2 (6 bases each). The CDR3 is 13 residues long. CDR1 and CDR2 from the germline V gene are MNHEY and SMNVEV (reference sequence). The V and J ends lost 3 bases and 7 bases respectively, with 13 bases between them.

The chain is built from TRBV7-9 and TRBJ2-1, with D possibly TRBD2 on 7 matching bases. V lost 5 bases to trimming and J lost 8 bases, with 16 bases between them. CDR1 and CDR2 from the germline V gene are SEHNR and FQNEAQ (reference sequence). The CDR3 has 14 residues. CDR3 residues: CASSLAGAGHEQFF. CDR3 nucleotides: TGTGCCAGCAGCCTTGCGGGGGCCGGGCATGAGCAGTTCTTC.

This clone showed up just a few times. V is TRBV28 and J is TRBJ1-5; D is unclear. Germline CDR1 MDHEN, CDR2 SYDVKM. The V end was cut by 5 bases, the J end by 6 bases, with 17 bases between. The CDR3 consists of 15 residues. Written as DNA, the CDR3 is TGTGCCAGCAGTACGAAGACCGGAGGGCGTCAGCCCCAGCATTTT. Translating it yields CASSTKTGGRQPQHF.